This TCR beta chain was sequenced in a study of cytotoxic CD8 clonotypes in ibrutinib-treated CLL. Study-level background: Within the patient group, about ten were relapsed/refractory and 15 treatment-naive, and 17 were IGHV unmutated.

Only in-frame clones appear in the TCRdb table, and some are missing; sequencing was by immunoSEQ multiplex PCR. The table lists fewer than 400,000 clones, about 64% of them singletons. This CDR3 is built from 13 residues. Germline values: CDR1 SGHRS, CDR2 YFSETQ. V shed 7 bases and J shed 5 bases, with 15 bases lying between them. From cryopreserved PBMCs came around 2 micrograms of genomic DNA used for TCR beta libraries. Sequenced material: PBMCs, taken after 36 months of ibrutinib treatment. This chain connects TRBV5-1 to TRBJ1-1; tentatively, D is TRBD1 (5 bases). The TCR originated in a human donor with chronic lymphocytic leukemia. In nucleotides, the CDR3 is TGCGCCAGCGGGACCGAGAGGGGTACTGAAGCTTTCTTT. Residues: CASGTERGTEAFF.